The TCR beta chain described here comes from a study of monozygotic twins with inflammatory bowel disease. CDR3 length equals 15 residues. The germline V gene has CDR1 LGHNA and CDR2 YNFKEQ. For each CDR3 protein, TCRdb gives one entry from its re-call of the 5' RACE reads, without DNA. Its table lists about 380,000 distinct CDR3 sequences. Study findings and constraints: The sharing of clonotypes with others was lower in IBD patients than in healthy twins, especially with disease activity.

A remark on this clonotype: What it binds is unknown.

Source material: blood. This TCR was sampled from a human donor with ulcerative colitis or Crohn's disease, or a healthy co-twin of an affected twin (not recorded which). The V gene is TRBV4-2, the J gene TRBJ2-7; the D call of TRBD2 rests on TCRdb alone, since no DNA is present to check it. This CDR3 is CASSLGTSGRYEQYF.